These 6 T cell receptor beta chains share one sample of origin, sequenced in a study of OX40 agonist ivuxolimab in advanced cancers. The repertoire was sequenced with immunoSEQ multiplex PCR; TCRdb's copy has only in-frame clones and lacks some. The profile covers roughly 75,000 clones, with about 88% appearing a single time and 0.85% to 1.4% taken by the ten largest. The sample consisted of CD4+ or CD8+ T cells sorted from blood, taken in a trial of the OX40 agonist ivuxolimab. The origin of the receptors is an adult with an advanced solid tumor such as melanoma, head and neck, liver or kidney cancer.

This clone appeared once. The chain combines TRBV19 with TRBJ2-5; either TRBD1 or TRBD2 may fit D (5 bases each). V was shortened by 5 bases and J by 4 bases, with 20 bases between the two germline ends. Per germline, CDR1 LNHDA and CDR2 SQIVND (reference sequence). The CDR3 has 16 amino acids. The CDR3 spells CASSSGRIGKGETQYF. Written as DNA, the CDR3 is TGTGCCAGTAGTTCGGGGCGTATCGGGAAGGGAGAGACCCAGTACTTC. The full variable domain, in which reference TRBV19 and TRBJ2-5 provide the parts outside the CDR3, is DGGITQSPKYLFRKEGQNVTLSCEQNLNHDAMYWYRQDPGQGLRLIYYSQIVNDFQKGDIAEGYSVSREKKESFPLTVTSAQKNPTAFYLCASSSGRIGKGETQYFGPGTRLLVL.

The rearrangement uses TRBV7-2 and TRBJ1-2, with D maybe TRBD1 (6 bases). CDR3 length: 16 residues. The V gene lost 1 base and the J gene lost 5 bases, with 17 bases spanning the gap. Germline V gene sequence: CDR1 SGHTA, CDR2 FQGNSA. Here the CDR3 reads CASSLDGSGVGYGYTF. Here the CDR3 DNA reads TGTGCCAGCAGCTTAGATGGTTCAGGGGTGGGATATGGCTACACCTTC.

The gene calls are TRBV5-1 and TRBJ2-5; perhaps TRBD2 as D (6 bases). Trimming removed 4 bases from V and 1 base from J, with 11 bases in between. The CDR3 is 14 amino acids. CDR1 and CDR2 from the germline V gene are SGHRS and YFSETQ. The DNA for the CDR3 is TGCGCCAGCAGCCCGGGACTGGCCCAAGAGACCCAGTACTTC. Residues: CASSPGLAQETQYF.

The chain is built from TRBV11-2 and TRBJ1-2, with 9 positions matching TRBD1. Looked up from germline, CDR1 is SGHAT and CDR2 is FQNNGV. V trimming: 2 bases; J trimming: 4 bases; junction bases outside the gene matches: 8. The CDR3 length is 16 residues. CDR3 in amino acids: CASSLYTGGMGYGYTF. The CDR3 bases are TGTGCCAGCAGCTTATATACAGGGGGCATGGGCTATGGCTACACCTTC.

The CDR3: CASSPPGQGKETQYF. The DNA of the CDR3 is TGTGCCAGCTCACCACCGGGACAGGGTAAAGAGACCCAGTACTTC. The genes are TRBV18 and TRBJ2-5; 9 bases are a match to TRBD1. The trim removed 0 bases at V and 3 bases at J, leaving 2 bases unmatched. The length of the CDR3 is 15 residues. Germline V lookup: CDR1 KGHSH, CDR2 LQKENI.

The V and J genes are TRBV2 and TRBJ1-6; the D is unclear. CDR3 size: 15 residues. Trimming removed 6 bases from V and 0 bases from J, with 9 bases in between. Germline loops: CDR1 SNHLY, CDR2 FYNNEI. The CDR3 reads CASSAESSYNSPLHF. The CDR3 nucleotides read TGTGCCAGCAGCGCAGAAAGCTCCTATAATTCACCCCTCCACTTT.